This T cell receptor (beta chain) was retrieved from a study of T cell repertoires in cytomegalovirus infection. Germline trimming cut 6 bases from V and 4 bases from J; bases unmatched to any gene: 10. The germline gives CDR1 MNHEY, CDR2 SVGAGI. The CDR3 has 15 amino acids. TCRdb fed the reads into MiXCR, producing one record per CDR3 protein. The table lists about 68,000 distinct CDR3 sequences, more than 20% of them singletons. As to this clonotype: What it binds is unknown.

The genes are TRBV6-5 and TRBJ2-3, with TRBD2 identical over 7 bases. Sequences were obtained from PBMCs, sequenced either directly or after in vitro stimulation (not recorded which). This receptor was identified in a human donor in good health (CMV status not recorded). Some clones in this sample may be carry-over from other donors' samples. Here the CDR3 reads CASRARAGVPDTQYF. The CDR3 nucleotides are TGTGCCAGCAGGGCCCGGGCGGGAGTTCCAGATACGCAGTATTTT.